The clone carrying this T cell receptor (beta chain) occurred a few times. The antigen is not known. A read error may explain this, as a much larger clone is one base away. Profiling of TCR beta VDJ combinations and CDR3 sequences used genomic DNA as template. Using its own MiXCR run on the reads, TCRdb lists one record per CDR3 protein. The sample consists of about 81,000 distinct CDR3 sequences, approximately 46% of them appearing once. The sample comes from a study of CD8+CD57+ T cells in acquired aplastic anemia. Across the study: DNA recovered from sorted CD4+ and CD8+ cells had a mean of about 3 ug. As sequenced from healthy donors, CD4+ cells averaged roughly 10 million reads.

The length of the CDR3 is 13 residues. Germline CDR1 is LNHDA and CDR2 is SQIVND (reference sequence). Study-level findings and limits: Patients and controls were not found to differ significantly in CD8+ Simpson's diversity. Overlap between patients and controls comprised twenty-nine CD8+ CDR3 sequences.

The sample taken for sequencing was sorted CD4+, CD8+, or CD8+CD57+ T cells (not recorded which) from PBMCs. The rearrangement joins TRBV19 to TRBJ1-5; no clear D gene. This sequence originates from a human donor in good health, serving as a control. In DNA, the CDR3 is TGTGCCAGTCGGCACGGTAGCAGTCAGCCCCAGCATTTT. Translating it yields CASRHGSSQPQHF.